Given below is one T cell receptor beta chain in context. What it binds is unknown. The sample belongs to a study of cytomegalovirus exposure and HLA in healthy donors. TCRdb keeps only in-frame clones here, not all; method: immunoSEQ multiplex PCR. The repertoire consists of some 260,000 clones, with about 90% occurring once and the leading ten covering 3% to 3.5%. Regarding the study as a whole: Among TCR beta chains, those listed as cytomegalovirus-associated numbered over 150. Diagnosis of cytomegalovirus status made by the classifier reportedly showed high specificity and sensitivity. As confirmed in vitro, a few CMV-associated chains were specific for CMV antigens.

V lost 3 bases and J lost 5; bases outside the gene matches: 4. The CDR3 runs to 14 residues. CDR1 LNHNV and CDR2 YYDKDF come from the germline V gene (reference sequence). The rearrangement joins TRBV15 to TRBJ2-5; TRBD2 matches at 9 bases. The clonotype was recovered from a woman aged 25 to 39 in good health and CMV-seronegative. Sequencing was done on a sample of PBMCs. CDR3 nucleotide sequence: TGTGCCACCAGCAGTTCTAGCGGGAAGGAGACCCAGTACTTC. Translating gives CATSSSSGKETQYF.